This note documents a single T cell receptor beta chain sequence. Antigen specificity is unknown. This entry comes from a study of chemoradiotherapy in HPV16-positive cancers. Turning to the study itself: Candidate HPV-specific clones and shared TCR motifs came from two HPV16-positive patients. Study findings and constraints: For HPV16-positive patients, expanding HPV-responsive T cells associated with longer recurrence-free survival. Candidate HPV-specific clones and E7-related TCR motifs grew in tumor during treatment.

Over chemoradiotherapy, repertoires were sampled more than once. Germline lookup yields CDR1 MNHEY and CDR2 SVGAGI. The CDR3 is 14 amino acids. J gave up 7 bases and V 5 bases, and 10 bases lay outside the gene matches. Data came from immunoSEQ multiplex PCR; TCRdb stores just in-frame clones and leaves some out. The table includes 20,000 to 25,000 clones, around 87% detected once. The sample consisted of blood, taken from a patient who underwent chemoradiotherapy. This clonotype originated in a human donor with HPV-associated anogenital cancer. V usage is TRBV6-5 and J usage is TRBJ1-2, with TRBD1 matching over 7 bases. CDR3 loop: CASSVRDRGAGYTF. CDR3 in DNA: TGTGCCAGCAGTGTCCGGGACAGAGGTGCTGGCTACACCTTC.